The 24 T cell receptor beta chains presented below share a single source sample, sequenced in a study of T cell responses to AZD1222 COVID-19 vaccine. Clones were sequenced by immunoSEQ multiplex PCR, and TCRdb holds only the in-frame ones, with some missing. The sample carries 200,000 to 300,000 clones, approximately 93% recorded once. The sample was peripheral blood, taken on day 0 of AZD1222 vaccination. The receptors were sampled from an adult in good health.

V and J are TRBV25-1 and TRBJ2-5; 8 bases are a match to TRBD1. V dropped 5 bases and J dropped 10; count of bases not matched to a gene: 18. In germline, CDR1 is MGHDK, CDR2 SYGVNS. The CDR3 contains 16 residues. CDR3 loop: CASSLRTGTELWDQYF. CDR3 sequence (DNA): TGTGCCAGCAGTCTTAGGACAGGGACAGAGCTATGGGACCAGTACTTC.

A few counts support this clone. The rearrangement uses TRBV19 and TRBJ1-5; tentatively, D is TRBD1 (6 bases). Trimming removed 5 bases from V and 7 bases from J, with 18 bases in between. Germline V gives CDR1 LNHDA, CDR2 SQIVND (reference sequence). This CDR3 is built from 15 residues. CDR3 bases: TGTGCCAGTAGTTCCTACGGGACACGGGACCAGCCCCAGCATTTT. Translated: CASSSYGTRDQPQHF.

The gene calls are TRBV9 and TRBJ2-2, with TRBD2 matching over 13 bases. V gave up 4 bases and J gave up 4 bases; unmatched junction bases: 4. The CDR3 is 16 amino acids. Germline CDR1 and CDR2: SGDLS and YYNGEE. CDR3 residues: CASSPGLAGVTGELFF. In DNA, the CDR3 is TGTGCCAGCAGCCCCGGACTAGCGGGAGTCACCGGGGAGCTGTTTTTT.

The chain employs TRBV5-1 and TRBJ1-1; 8 bases line up with TRBD1. The CDR3 has 14 residues. V trimming: 4 bases; J trimming: 4 bases; junction bases outside the gene matches: 6. The V gene's germline CDR1 is SGHRS and CDR2 YFSETQ. The CDR3 nucleotides are TGCGCCAGCAGCCCGGACAGGGTGGGCACTGAAGCTTTCTTT. It codes for CASSPDRVGTEAFF.

This chain uses TRBV2 with TRBJ1-1; no reliable D call. CDR1 is SNHLY and CDR2 is FYNNEI in the germline V gene. This CDR3 has 14 residues. With 2 bases removed from V and 5 bases from J, the gap between germline ends came to 12 bases. The DNA of the CDR3 is TGTGCCAGCAGTGAACCGGGCCGCGGGACTGAAGCTTTCTTT. It codes for CASSEPGRGTEAFF.

The chain employs TRBV6-5 and TRBJ2-5, with D possibly TRBD1 on 6 matching bases. Germline loops: CDR1 MNHEY, CDR2 SVGAGI. V gave up 6 bases and J gave up 2 bases, with 13 bases separating them. The CDR3 is 14 residues long. The CDR3: CASRKDRGQETQYF. For the CDR3, the DNA is TGTGCCAGCAGAAAGGACAGAGGTCAAGAGACCCAGTACTTC.

This chain links TRBV28 with TRBJ1-4; D is uncertain. Germline CDR1 is MDHEN and CDR2 is SYDVKM. The CDR3 spans 15 residues. Trimming took 7 bases from V and 6 from J, leaving 18 bases between them. This chain's CDR3 is CASTPAGRADEKLFF. The CDR3 DNA is TGTGCCAGCACCCCAGCGGGGAGGGCGGATGAAAAACTGTTTTTT.

The chain couples TRBV19 to TRBJ1-3; D is ambiguous. The V and J ends lost 6 bases and 9 bases respectively, with 18 bases between them. The V gene's germline CDR1 is LNHDA and CDR2 SQIVND (reference sequence). This CDR3 spans 14 amino acids. The CDR3 spells CASSPRTGGGTIYF. CDR3 nucleotides: TGTGCCAGTAGCCCCCGGACGGGTGGCGGCACCATATATTTT.

The gene calls are TRBV28 and TRBJ1-2, with TRBD1 identical over 7 bases. V lost 8 bases, J lost 8 bases, and 5 bases stayed unmatched. This CDR3 has 11 residues. Germline V gene sequence: CDR1 MDHEN, CDR2 SYDVKM. CDR3 DNA sequence: TGTGCCAGCGGGACAGTTCGGGGCTACACCTTC. Encoded protein: CASGTVRGYTF.

The V gene is TRBV7-3, the J gene TRBJ1-1; 7 positions agree with TRBD1. Germline V CDR1 and CDR2: SGHTA, FQGTGA. The CDR3 totals 13 residues. The ends lost 2 bases at V and 5 bases at J; junction bases unmatched: 2. The DNA for the CDR3 is TGTGCCAGCAGCTTAGACAGGGAAACTGAAGCTTTCTTT. Its protein is CASSLDRETEAFF.

The chain combines TRBV4-1 with TRBJ1-3, with a possible D match to TRBD1 (5 bases). The germline V and J ends were trimmed by 0 bases and 4 bases, with 10 bases remaining between them. CDR1 and CDR2 (germline): MGHRA, YSYEKL. CDR3 length: 15 residues. CDR3 in amino acids: CASSQEAGRGNTIYF. The DNA for the CDR3 is TGCGCCAGCAGCCAAGAGGCAGGGAGAGGAAACACCATATATTTT.

This clone has only one observation. The chain recombines TRBV19 with TRBJ2-5; no clear D gene. The CDR3 is made up of 13 amino acids. Germline V gives CDR1 LNHDA, CDR2 SQIVND (reference sequence). Between the trimmed V and J ends, which lost 4 bases and 1 base, there was a span of 7 bases. This CDR3 reads CASSRAPQETQYF. CDR3 sequence (DNA): TGTGCCAGTAGTAGGGCACCCCAAGAGACCCAGTACTTC. Full variable domain (remainder filled in from reference TRBV19 and TRBJ2-5): DGGITQSPKYLFRKEGQNVTLSCEQNLNHDAMYWYRQDPGQGLRLIYYSQIVNDFQKGDIAEGYSVSREKKESFPLTVTSAQKNPTAFYLCASSRAPQETQYFGPGTRLLVL.

The chain carries TRBV27 and TRBJ1-1; 8 nucleotides align to TRBD1. The CDR3 spans 15 residues. From germline, CDR1 is MNHEY and CDR2 SMNVEV (reference sequence). J gave up 5 bases and V 5 bases, and 10 bases lay outside the gene matches. In DNA, the CDR3 is TGTGCCAGCAGTAAAACAGGGGGGGGAAGGACTGAAGCTTTCTTT. This encodes CASSKTGGGRTEAFF.

The sample holds one count of this clone. The chain combines TRBV7-9 with TRBJ1-2; D remains unclear. The CDR3 totals 13 residues. CDR1 and CDR2 from the germline V gene are SEHNR and FQNEAQ (reference sequence). The V end was cut by 5 bases, the J end by 4 bases, with 11 bases between. This CDR3 reads CASSQESAYGYTF. CDR3 DNA: TGTGCCAGCAGCCAAGAGAGTGCCTATGGCTACACCTTC.

V is TRBV28 and J is TRBJ2-2, with 8 nucleotides matching TRBD1. CDR3 size: 16 residues. The ends lost 2 bases at V and 5 bases at J; junction bases unmatched: 7. The germline CDR1 and CDR2 sequences are MDHEN and SYDVKM. The CDR3 DNA sequence: TGTGCCAGCAGTTTACCGACAGGGGCAGGGACCGGGGAGCTGTTTTTT. Protein: CASSLPTGAGTGELFF.

The gene calls are TRBV9 and TRBJ2-1; 7 bases agree with TRBD1. CDR1 is SGDLS, CDR2 YYNGEE, per germline. This CDR3 comprises 17 residues. The junction had 13 bases not matched to a gene; V was cut back by 4 bases and J by 3 bases. The CDR3 DNA follows: TGTGCCAGCAGCCCCTTTTGGACAGGAGAGGGCTACAATGAGCAGTTCTTC. It encodes CASSPFWTGEGYNEQFF.

This clone was observed once. The rearrangement links TRBV7-2 to TRBJ2-7; 8 bases fit TRBD2. V shed 5 bases, J shed 0 bases, and the junction held 9 bases outside the gene matches. The CDR3 sequence is 16 residues long. Germline V lookup: CDR1 SGHTA, CDR2 FQGNSA. The CDR3 bases are TGTGCCAGCAGCCCATCCCCGGCGGGGGGCTCCTACGAGCAGTACTTC. Protein sequence: CASSPSPAGGSYEQYF. Full variable domain (rest looked up from reference TRBV7-2 and TRBJ2-7): GAGVSQSPSNKVTEKGKDVELRCDPISGHTALYWYRQSLGQGLEFLIYFQGNSAPDKSGLPSDRFSAERTGGSVSTLTIQRTQQEDSAVYLCASSPSPAGGSYEQYFGPGTRLTVT.

The chain has TRBV7-2 and TRBJ1-2, with no clear D. Trimming pared 3 bases from V and 5 bases from J, leaving 10 bases between. Germline assignment: CDR1 SGHTA and CDR2 FQGNSA. CDR3 length: 13 amino acids. Written as DNA, the CDR3 is TGTGCCAGCAGCTTTGGTGCAAAATATGGCTACACCTTC. This sequence encodes CASSFGAKYGYTF.

This chain joins TRBV6-1 and TRBJ2-7, with D hard to call. CDR1 and CDR2 (germline): MNHNS, SASEGT. V was cut by 5 bases and J by 5 bases, with 13 bases left in between. The CDR3 covers 13 residues. The CDR3 nucleotides are TGTGCCAGCAGTCTTGGTGTAAAGAACGAGCAGTACTTC. This sequence encodes CASSLGVKNEQYF.

V gene TRBV7-2 combines with J gene TRBJ2-3, with 8 bases matching TRBD1. Germline lookup yields CDR1 SGHTA and CDR2 FQGNSA. V shed 4 bases, J shed 2 bases, and the junction held 8 bases outside the gene matches. The CDR3 spans 16 residues. The CDR3 here is CASSSRTGRTTDTQYF. The CDR3 bases are TGTGCCAGCAGCTCCCGGACAGGGCGAACCACAGATACGCAGTATTTT.

This rearrangement joins TRBV7-9 to TRBJ1-2; D uncertain. The V end lost 0 bases, the J end lost 4 bases, and 21 bases lay between the germline ends. The CDR3 has 18 amino acids. CDR1 is SEHNR and CDR2 is FQNEAQ in the germline V gene (reference sequence). The CDR3 sequence is CASSLARVSGPDFYGYTF. CDR3 nucleotide sequence: TGTGCCAGCAGCTTAGCGAGGGTGTCAGGTCCTGACTTCTATGGCTACACCTTC.

The chain links TRBV28 to TRBJ1-2, with no clear D. Germline loops: CDR1 MDHEN, CDR2 SYDVKM. Trimming pared 2 bases from V and 10 bases from J, leaving 14 bases between. This CDR3 has 13 amino acids. DNA for the CDR3: TGTGCCAGCAGTTTAACGGCAGGAAGGATCTACACCTTC. Protein sequence: CASSLTAGRIYTF.

CDR3 loop: CASSQGGQETQYF. The CDR3 DNA follows: TGTGCCAGCAGCCAGGGGGGGCAAGAGACCCAGTACTTC. This chain joins TRBV28 and TRBJ2-5; D may correspond to TRBD1 or TRBD2 (7 bases each). CDR3 length: 13 amino acids. Trimming stripped 6 bases from V and 2 bases from J, with 10 bases between. The V gene's germline CDR1 is MDHEN and CDR2 SYDVKM.

The rearrangement links TRBV12-3 or TRBV12-4 to TRBJ1-1; D is unclear. The CDR3 extends over 13 amino acids. V lost 7 bases to trimming and J lost 2 bases, with 11 bases between them. CDR3 in amino acids: CASTPAGNTEAFF. The CDR3 coding sequence is TGTGCCAGCACTCCGGCAGGCAACACTGAAGCTTTCTTT.